This passage covers 30 T cell receptor beta chains from one sample sequenced in a study of graft-versus-host responses after intestinal transplantation. Produced via immunoSEQ multiplex PCR; TCRdb's table is partial and in-frame only. The sample lists 90,000 to 120,000 clones, 87% occurring once. Which antigens these TCRs recognize remains unknown. The sequencing here drew on unstimulated CD4+ T cells sorted from spleen or lymph node cells, taken before transplant. The receptors come from a human donor who was the organ donor for an intestinal transplant.

The rearrangement links TRBV5-4 to TRBJ1-4, with TRBD1 as a possible D gene (6 bases). The germline gives CDR1 SGHNT, CDR2 YYREEE (reference sequence). Trimming removed 3 bases from V and 5 bases from J, with 14 bases in between. CDR3 length: 15 residues. CDR3 sequence: CASSSTGARNEKLFF. The DNA of the CDR3 is TGTGCCAGCAGCTCGACAGGTGCTAGAAATGAAAAACTGTTTTTT.

This clone occurred a few times. The chain has TRBV5-1 and TRBJ1-1, with D maybe TRBD1 (6 bases). Germline V lookup: CDR1 SGHRS, CDR2 YFSETQ. V was shortened by 2 bases and J by 7 bases, with 12 bases between the two germline ends. The CDR3 spans 13 residues. Here the CDR3 reads CASSFGTKGEAFF. CDR3 coding DNA: TGCGCCAGCAGCTTCGGGACAAAGGGTGAAGCTTTCTTT.

V and J are TRBV11-2 and TRBJ2-5, with TRBD2 identical over 7 bases. The ends lost 1 base at V and 2 bases at J; junction bases unmatched: 7. The CDR3 sequence is 16 residues long. CDR1 is SGHAT, CDR2 FQNNGV, per germline. This CDR3 reads CASSLGGLAVQETQYF. The CDR3 DNA follows: TGTGCCAGCAGCTTAGGCGGGCTAGCGGTACAAGAGACCCAGTACTTC.

V usage is TRBV7-6 and J usage is TRBJ1-4; weak D call: TRBD1 (5 bases). CDR3 length equals 16 residues. V was trimmed by 0 bases and J by 3 bases, leaving 11 bases between them. CDR1 is SGHVS, CDR2 FNYEAQ, per germline. The CDR3 DNA follows: TGTGCCAGCAGCTTAGCGGGAGGGGTCGCTAATGAAAAACTGTTTTTT. It translates to CASSLAGGVANEKLFF.

This clone has just one count. The chain joins TRBV9 to TRBJ2-5; no clear D. Trimming shortened V by 0 bases and J by 0 bases, and 9 bases separated the two germline ends. This CDR3 has 15 residues. Germline-derived CDR1 and CDR2 are SGDLS and YYNGEE. The CDR3, as DNA: TGTGCCAGCAGCGTAGTTCCCGGACACCAAGAGACCCAGTACTTC. It specifies CASSVVPGHQETQYF. Supplemented by reference TRBV9 and TRBJ2-5, the full variable domain reads DSGVTQTPKHLITATGQRVTLRCSPRSGDLSVYWYQQSLDQGLQFLIQYYNGEERAKGNILERFSAQQFPDLHSELNLSSLELGDSALYFCASSVVPGHQETQYFGPGTRLLVL.

The chain joins TRBV29-1 to TRBJ2-1; D call uncertain. CDR1 SQVTM and CDR2 ANQGSEA come from the germline V gene. The length of the CDR3 is 13 residues. V was shortened by 2 bases and J by 5 bases, with 10 bases between the two germline ends. The CDR3 DNA reads TGCAGCGTTGAAAGGGTGGTAGACAATGAGCAGTTCTTC. Translation gives CSVERVVDNEQFF.

The chain links TRBV29-1 to TRBJ1-1; D gene ambiguous. V was shortened by 3 bases and J by 1 base, with 24 bases between the two germline ends. Germline loops: CDR1 SQVTM, CDR2 ANQGSEA. This CDR3 is built from 18 residues. The DNA for the CDR3 is TGCAGCGTTGAGCCTGGTCCCCTTTCGAAGGGAGGGAACACTGAAGCTTTCTTT. Residues: CSVEPGPLSKGGNTEAFF. The full variable domain, completed using reference TRBV29-1 and TRBJ1-1, is SAVISQKPSRDICQRGTSLTIQCQVDSQVTMMFWYRQQPGQSLTLIATANQGSEATYESGFVIDKFPISRPNLTFSTLTVSNMSPEDSSIYLCSVEPGPLSKGGNTEAFFGQGTRLTVV.

The chain has TRBV25-1 and TRBJ2-5; 12 positions match TRBD2. CDR1 and CDR2 (germline): MGHDK, SYGVNS. CDR3 length: 14 residues. V gave up 4 bases and J gave up 5 bases; unmatched junction bases: 2. CDR3 sequence (DNA): TGTGCCAGCAGTGGGACTAGCGGGGTGGAGACCCAGTACTTC. Translation gives CASSGTSGVETQYF.

The rearrangement links TRBV19 to TRBJ1-2; no reliable D call. This CDR3 has 14 amino acids. The germline V gene encodes CDR1 LNHDA and CDR2 SQIVND (reference sequence). The germline V and J ends were trimmed by 1 base and 8 bases, with 14 bases remaining between them. This chain's CDR3 is CASSIGLEQRGYTF. CDR3 in DNA: TGTGCCAGTAGTATAGGTCTCGAACAGCGGGGCTACACCTTC.

The chain recombines TRBV5-6 with TRBJ2-3; 7 bases match TRBD2. The V gene's germline CDR1 is SGHDT and CDR2 YYEEEE. The V gene end was trimmed by 0 bases and the J gene end by 2 bases; junction bases not matched to a gene: 12. This CDR3 has 18 amino acids. The chain's CDR3 is CASSLGLGGSLNTDTQYF. The CDR3 DNA is TGTGCCAGCAGCTTGGGGCTTGGCGGGAGCTTAAACACAGATACGCAGTATTTT. The full variable domain, in which reference TRBV5-6 and TRBJ2-3 provide the parts outside the CDR3, is DAGVTQSPTHLIKTRGQQVTLRCSPKSGHDTVSWYQQALGQGPQFIFQYYEEEERQRGNFPDRFSGHQFPNYSSELNVNALLLGDSALYLCASSLGLGGSLNTDTQYFGPGTRLTVL.

This sequence joins TRBV2 and TRBJ2-1, with unresolved D. V lost 5 bases and J lost 4, with 9 bases in between. The length of the CDR3 is 13 residues. CDR1 and CDR2 from the germline V gene are SNHLY and FYNNEI. The CDR3 loop is CASSSQIYNEQFF. The CDR3 nucleotides are TGTGCCAGCAGTTCTCAAATATACAATGAGCAGTTCTTC. The variable domain in full, completed from reference TRBV2 and TRBJ2-1, reads EPEVTQTPSHQVTQMGQEVILRCVPISNHLYFYWYRQILGQKVEFLVSFYNNEISEKSEIFDDQFSVERPDGSNFTLKIRSTKLEDSAMYFCASSSQIYNEQFFGPGTRLTVL.

CDR3 sequence (DNA): TGTGCCAGCAGACTTCGGGAGTCCGATGAGCAGTTCTTC. Translation: CASRLRESDEQFF. V and J are TRBV7-2 and TRBJ2-1; D might be TRBD2 (6 bases). The germline V and J ends were trimmed by 6 bases and 8 bases, with 14 bases remaining between them. CDR1 is SGHTA and CDR2 is FQGNSA in the germline V gene. The CDR3 totals 13 residues.

V usage is TRBV5-1 and J usage is TRBJ2-1, with D tentatively TRBD2 (6 bases). This CDR3 contains 17 residues. Deletions cut 4 bases from V and 6 bases from J, with 23 bases between. Germline V gives CDR1 SGHRS, CDR2 YFSETQ. The CDR3 DNA is TGCGCCAGCAGCCCGGGAGATGGGATAGGGGTCGGCAATGAGCAGTTCTTC. Its translation: CASSPGDGIGVGNEQFF.

The CDR3, as DNA: TGTGCCTGGAGTGTATCTCCCTACGAGCAGTACTTC. Its translation: CAWSVSPYEQYF. The chain uses TRBV30 and TRBJ2-7; D remains ambiguous. V gave up 0 bases and J gave up 2 bases, with 5 bases separating them. The germline V gene encodes CDR1 GTSNPN and CDR2 SVGIG (reference sequence). The CDR3 runs 12 residues.

This clone turned up a few times. The gene calls are TRBV5-6 and TRBJ1-5; D remains ambiguous. Germline CDR1 SGHDT, CDR2 YYEEEE. Trimming took off 0 bases at V and 5 bases at J, with 6 bases between the two ends. This CDR3 is built from 13 residues. The CDR3 reads CASSLDGDQPQHF. The CDR3 DNA reads TGTGCCAGCAGCTTGGACGGGGATCAGCCCCAGCATTTT. Supplemented by reference TRBV5-6 and TRBJ1-5, the full variable domain reads DAGVTQSPTHLIKTRGQQVTLRCSPKSGHDTVSWYQQALGQGPQFIFQYYEEEERQRGNFPDRFSGHQFPNYSSELNVNALLLGDSALYLCASSLDGDQPQHFGDGTRLSIL.

V usage is TRBV9 and J usage is TRBJ2-1; D possibly corresponds to TRBD2 (6 bases). Germline V gives CDR1 SGDLS, CDR2 YYNGEE. The CDR3 totals 16 residues. Trimming cost V 0 bases and J 0 bases, with 10 bases left between them. The CDR3 loop reads CASSVAWGGSYNEQFF. The CDR3 bases are TGTGCCAGCAGCGTAGCATGGGGAGGCTCCTACAATGAGCAGTTCTTC.

This chain connects TRBV5-1 to TRBJ2-1; TRBD1 or TRBD2 may be the D gene (5 bases each). The CDR3 length is 15 residues. Trimming shortened V by 3 bases and J by 2 bases, and 12 bases separated the two germline ends. The germline CDR1 and CDR2 sequences are SGHRS and YFSETQ. In nucleotides, the CDR3 is TGCGCCAGCAGCTACGAGGGGCCCGCCTACAATGAGCAGTTCTTC. Amino acids: CASSYEGPAYNEQFF. Drawing the rest from reference TRBV5-1 and TRBJ2-1, the complete variable domain is KAGVTQTPRYLIKTRGQQVTLSCSPISGHRSVSWYQQTPGQGLQFLFEYFSETQRNKGNFPGRFSGRQFSNSRSEMNVSTLELGDSALYLCASSYEGPAYNEQFFGPGTRLTVL.

The gene calls are TRBV7-3 and TRBJ2-5, with D unclear. CDR3 size: 19 residues. The germline V and J ends were trimmed by 5 bases and 0 bases, with 25 bases remaining between them. Germline V gene sequence: CDR1 SGHTA, CDR2 FQGTGA. CDR3 nucleotides: TGTGCCAGCAGCCCACTGTCCTTCAGTTGGCGTGCGTACCAAGAGACCCAGTACTTC. Amino acid sequence: CASSPLSFSWRAYQETQYF.

This sequence joins TRBV6-1 and TRBJ1-2, with D perhaps TRBD1 (6 bases). Germline V gives CDR1 MNHNS, CDR2 SASEGT. The CDR3 is made up of 13 amino acids. Deletions cut 0 bases from V and 6 bases from J, with 8 bases between. Here the CDR3 DNA reads TGTGCCAGCAGTGAAGCGGGGGCGGATGGCTACACCTTC. This translates into CASSEAGADGYTF.

This rearrangement joins TRBV19 to TRBJ2-2; D ambiguous. This CDR3 region has 13 residues. Germline loops: CDR1 LNHDA, CDR2 SQIVND (reference sequence). Trimming removed 3 bases at V and 6 bases at J, with 8 bases between. This CDR3 reads CASSIQVPGELFF. The DNA of the CDR3 is TGTGCCAGTAGTATTCAGGTACCCGGGGAGCTGTTTTTT.

This rearrangement joins TRBV9 to TRBJ1-5; 8 bases match TRBD1. J lost 0 bases, V lost 4 bases, and 9 bases had no gene match. The CDR3 runs to 17 residues. Germline-derived CDR1 and CDR2 are SGDLS and YYNGEE. The CDR3 here is CASSSWTGLYSNQPQHF. The CDR3 DNA is TGTGCCAGCAGCTCATGGACAGGGCTTTATAGCAATCAGCCCCAGCATTTT.

CDR3 residues: CASSTYLTGGHGYTF. DNA of the CDR3: TGTGCCAGCAGCACGTACCTCACAGGGGGCCATGGCTACACCTTC. The chain combines TRBV7-2 with TRBJ1-2, with 9 bases lining up with TRBD1. The CDR3 spans 15 residues. The V gene end was trimmed by 5 bases and the J gene end by 6 bases; junction bases not matched to a gene: 10. CDR1 and CDR2 (germline): SGHTA, FQGNSA.

The chain employs TRBV7-9 and TRBJ1-3; TRBD1 is a possible D gene (6 bases). Trimming stripped 3 bases from V and 8 bases from J, with 14 bases between. The CDR3 is 14 residues long. The germline V gene has CDR1 SEHNR and CDR2 FQNEAQ (reference sequence). The CDR3 loop is CASSFTQGSDTIYF. The CDR3 nucleotides read TGTGCCAGCAGCTTTACCCAGGGGTCGGACACCATATATTTT. The full variable domain, rest sourced from reference TRBV7-9 and TRBJ1-3, is DTGVSQNPRHKITKRGQNVTFRCDPISEHNRLYWYRQTLGQGPEFLTYFQNEAQLEKSRLLSDRFSAERPKGSFSTLEIQRTEQGDSAMYLCASSFTQGSDTIYFGEGSWLTVV.

The chain couples TRBV7-2 to TRBJ1-5; 9 bases match TRBD1. J was trimmed by 6 bases and V by 5 bases; bases with no gene match: 5. The CDR3 loop spans 14 amino acids. Germline values: CDR1 SGHTA, CDR2 FQGNSA. The DNA of the CDR3 is TGTGCCAGCAGCCCCGGGACAGGGAGTCAGCCCCAGCATTTT. It codes for CASSPGTGSQPQHF. The full variable domain, in which reference TRBV7-2 and TRBJ1-5 provide the parts outside the CDR3, is GAGVSQSPSNKVTEKGKDVELRCDPISGHTALYWYRQSLGQGLEFLIYFQGNSAPDKSGLPSDRFSAERTGGSVSTLTIQRTQQEDSAVYLCASSPGTGSQPQHFGDGTRLSIL.

J is TRBJ1-1 and V is TRBV6-1; weak D call: TRBD1 (5 bases). The CDR3 runs to 18 residues. Between the trimmed V and J ends, which lost 4 bases and 4 bases, there was a span of 25 bases. In germline, CDR1 is MNHNS, CDR2 SASEGT. The DNA for the CDR3 is TGTGCCAGCAGTGCGGAACGGAGGGGTAGTTTTAGTGTCACTGAAGCTTTCTTT. Translation: CASSAERRGSFSVTEAFF.

The J gene is TRBJ2-1, the V gene TRBV9; 7 bases match TRBD2. CDR1 and CDR2 from the germline V gene are SGDLS and YYNGEE. Germline trimming cut 0 bases from V and 0 bases from J; bases unmatched to any gene: 3. The CDR3 contains 16 residues. This CDR3 reads CASSVGAGSSYNEQFF. The CDR3 DNA reads as TGTGCCAGCAGCGTAGGAGCGGGGAGCTCCTACAATGAGCAGTTCTTC.

V gene TRBV18 combines with J gene TRBJ1-1; TRBD1 is a possible D gene (5 bases). Germline assignment: CDR1 KGHSH and CDR2 LQKENI. The V end lost 3 bases, the J end lost 7 bases, and 15 bases lay between the germline ends. This CDR3 is 14 amino acids long. CDR3 nucleotide sequence: TGTGCCAGCTCACCCCGGGATGGGGCGAATGAAGCTTTCTTT. Translating gives CASSPRDGANEAFF.

This rearrangement joins TRBV30 to TRBJ2-1; 11 bases map to TRBD2. V shed 3 bases, J shed 7 bases, and the junction held 5 bases outside the gene matches. This CDR3 spans 14 amino acids. Germline V gives CDR1 GTSNPN, CDR2 SVGIG (reference sequence). The CDR3 sequence is CAWRIAGGANEQFF. CDR3 nucleotide sequence: TGTGCCTGGAGGATAGCGGGAGGGGCTAATGAGCAGTTCTTC.

The gene calls are TRBV4-1 and TRBJ2-2; the match to TRBD1 covers 8 bases. Germline V CDR1 and CDR2: MGHRA, YSYEKL. With V trimmed by 1 base and J by 3 bases, 1 base remained unmatched. There are 15 residues in the CDR3. CDR3 DNA: TGCGCCAGCAGCCAAGGACAGGGGCACACCGGGGAGCTGTTTTTT. Its translation: CASSQGQGHTGELFF.

This chain joins TRBV5-1 and TRBJ1-1; D gene unclear. CDR3 length: 14 amino acids. V shed 2 bases and J shed 2 bases, with 10 bases lying between them. Germline loops: CDR1 SGHRS, CDR2 YFSETQ. The CDR3 protein is CASSFLAQNTEAFF. As DNA, the CDR3 is TGCGCCAGCAGCTTTTTGGCGCAAAACACTGAAGCTTTCTTT.